This T cell receptor beta chain was documented in a study of shared clonotypes between healthy human individuals. For the study at large: Used for every donor were three CD4 naive, three CD4 memory, two CD8 naive and one CD8 memory plate. Study-wide points: Donors were few, which limited the genetic and exposure-history diversity represented.

Clones were sequenced by immunoSEQ multiplex PCR, and TCRdb holds only the in-frame ones, with some missing. The sample has about 2 million clones, over 85% seen once. The CDR3 has 17 residues. Germline lookup yields CDR1 MNHEY and CDR2 SMNVEV (reference sequence). With V trimmed by 4 bases and J by 5 bases, 8 bases remained unmatched. In the case of this clone: Its target is not known.

It was CD45RO-negative cells, positively selected for CCR7, that made up naive CD8 cells, with terminally differentiated effector memory CD45RA+ cells excluded. The chain couples TRBV27 to TRBJ2-2; 12 nucleotides align to TRBD2. The sequenced sample was naive CD8+ T cells sorted from blood. This receptor was taken from a man younger than 35 in good health. CDR3 residues: CASSSSRLAGVTGELFF. CDR3 DNA: TGTGCCAGCAGTTCCTCGAGACTAGCGGGAGTAACCGGGGAGCTGTTTTTT.